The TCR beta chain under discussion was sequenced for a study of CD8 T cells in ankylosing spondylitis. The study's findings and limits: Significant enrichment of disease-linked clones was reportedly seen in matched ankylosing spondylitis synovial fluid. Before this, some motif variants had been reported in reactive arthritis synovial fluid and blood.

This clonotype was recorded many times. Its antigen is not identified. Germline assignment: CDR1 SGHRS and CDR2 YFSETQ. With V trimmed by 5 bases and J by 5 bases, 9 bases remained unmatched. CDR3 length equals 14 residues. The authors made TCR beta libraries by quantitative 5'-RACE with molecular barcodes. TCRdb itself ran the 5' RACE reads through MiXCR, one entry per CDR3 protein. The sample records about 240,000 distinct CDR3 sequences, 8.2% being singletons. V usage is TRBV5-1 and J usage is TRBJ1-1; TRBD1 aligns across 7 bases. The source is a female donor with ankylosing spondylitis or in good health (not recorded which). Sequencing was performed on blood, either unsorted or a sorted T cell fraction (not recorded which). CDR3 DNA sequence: TGCGCCAGCAGACCGGACAGGAGGATGACTGAAGCTTTCTTT. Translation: CASRPDRRMTEAFF.